Listed here are 29 T cell receptor beta chains from one sample, sequenced in a study of cytomegalovirus exposure and HLA in healthy donors. The PCR used 60 Vbeta and 13 Jbeta primers. Data came from immunoSEQ multiplex PCR; TCRdb stores just in-frame clones and leaves some out. Of around 130,000 clones listed, 81% were seen once; the top ten hold 5.5% to 6%. Sample: PBMCs. All receptors come from a woman aged 40 to 50 in good health and CMV-seropositive.

The chain uses TRBV27 and TRBJ1-5; tentatively, D is TRBD1 (5 bases). Germline V gene sequence: CDR1 MNHEY, CDR2 SMNVEV (reference sequence). V lost 2 bases and J lost 2, with 13 bases in between. CDR3 size: 16 residues. CDR3 sequence (DNA): TGTGCCAGCAGTTTAGGGTCCGGAGGGGGCAATCAGCCCCAGCATTTT. This codes for CASSLGSGGGNQPQHF.

The rearrangement joins TRBV4-2 to TRBJ2-3, with 16 bases lining up with TRBD2. Trimming removed 1 base from V and 6 bases from J; junction bases left unmatched: 7. The CDR3 runs 18 residues. Germline CDR1 and CDR2: LGHNA and YNFKEQ. CDR3 sequence (DNA): TGTGCCAGCAGCCAAGTGAGCGGGACTAGCGGGGGGGAGGATACGCAGTATTTT. This encodes CASSQVSGTSGGEDTQYF.

V is TRBV11-2 and J is TRBJ1-1, with D possibly matching TRBD1 (5 bases). Germline V CDR1 and CDR2: SGHAT, FQNNGV. The germline V and J ends were trimmed by 1 base and 6 bases, with 9 bases remaining between them. This CDR3 is built from 13 residues. CDR3 DNA sequence: TGTGCCAGCAGCTTAGCTGGGGGGGCTGAAGCTTTCTTT. Protein sequence: CASSLAGGAEAFF.

The V gene is TRBV18, the J gene TRBJ1-4, with 8 nucleotides matching TRBD1. J was trimmed by 3 bases and V by 2 bases; bases with no gene match: 2. CDR3 length equals 15 residues. Germline assignment: CDR1 KGHSH and CDR2 LQKENI. CDR3 sequence (DNA): TGTGCCAGCTCACCAGGGGGACAGGCTAATGAAAAACTGTTTTTT. Its protein is CASSPGGQANEKLFF.

A few counts support this clone. J is TRBJ2-7 and V is TRBV15; 8 bases agree with TRBD2. V dropped 3 bases and J dropped 2; count of bases not matched to a gene: 6. Per the germline V gene, CDR1 is LNHNV and CDR2 is YYDKDF (reference sequence). The CDR3 is 15 residues long. The CDR3 sequence is CATSREPGLAYEQYF. CDR3 bases: TGTGCCACCAGCAGGGAACCGGGACTAGCCTACGAGCAGTACTTC.

This clone was recorded only once. The gene calls are TRBV19 and TRBJ2-3, with D possibly TRBD2 on 7 matching bases. This CDR3 spans 14 amino acids. V dropped 5 bases and J dropped 5 bases, with 14 bases sitting between them. Germline V gene data show CDR1 as LNHDA and CDR2 as SQIVND (reference sequence). The CDR3 region is CASSWGGAEDTQYF. Here the CDR3 DNA reads TGTGCCAGTAGTTGGGGGGGGGCAGAAGATACGCAGTATTTT.

The J gene is TRBJ2-1, the V gene TRBV11-2, with D unresolved. The length of the CDR3 is 14 residues. V lost 1 base and J 2 bases, leaving 6 bases between the germline ends. CDR1 is SGHAT, CDR2 FQNNGV, per germline. CDR3 in DNA: TGTGCCAGCAGCTTAGGGGCCGCCTACAATGAGCAGTTCTTC. This codes for CASSLGAAYNEQFF.

Points on this clone: At the DNA level, this CDR3 is encoded by other sequences in the same sample as well. The rearrangement joins TRBV28 to TRBJ2-5, with 11 bases matching TRBD1. The germline CDR1 and CDR2 sequences are MDHEN and SYDVKM. V was pared by 8 bases and J by 2 bases, with 7 bases of the junction left unmatched. CDR3 size: 15 residues. The CDR3 loop reads CASSGDRGLQETQYF. The CDR3 bases are TGTGCCAGCTCGGGGGACAGGGGGTTGCAAGAGACCCAGTACTTC.

This chain uses TRBV6-5 with TRBJ2-3; D uncertain. V lost 0 bases and J lost 4, with 8 bases in between. The CDR3 extends over 14 amino acids. CDR1 is MNHEY, CDR2 SVGAGI, per germline. CDR3 protein: CASSYSSFADTQYF. In DNA form, the CDR3 reads TGTGCCAGCAGTTACTCGAGTTTCGCAGATACGCAGTATTTT.

The chain joins TRBV6-4 to TRBJ2-2; D not certain. The CDR3 loop spans 13 amino acids. Germline V gives CDR1 MRHNA, CDR2 SNTAGT. Trimming removed 2 bases from V and 3 bases from J, with 4 bases in between. The CDR3 nucleotides are TGTGCCAGCAGTGACCAGTACACCGGGGAGCTGTTTTTT. Protein product: CASSDQYTGELFF.

The chain recombines TRBV18 with TRBJ1-4; D call uncertain. From germline, CDR1 is KGHSH and CDR2 LQKENI. The CDR3 length is 14 residues. The V and J ends lost 2 bases and 7 bases respectively, with 11 bases between them. The CDR3 here is CASSPGAEGEKLFF. CDR3 DNA: TGTGCCAGCTCACCAGGAGCAGAGGGTGAAAAACTGTTTTTT.

This chain uses TRBV19 with TRBJ1-2; D possibly corresponds to TRBD1 (6 bases). This CDR3 spans 15 amino acids. In germline, CDR1 is LNHDA, CDR2 SQIVND (reference sequence). The V end was cut by 2 bases, the J end by 6 bases, with 16 bases between. Here the CDR3 DNA reads TGTGCCAGTAGTATAATGTTTGGGGCAGGGGATGGCTACACCTTC. Translating gives CASSIMFGAGDGYTF.

The chain recombines TRBV19 with TRBJ2-7, with TRBD2 as a possible D gene (5 bases). Germline CDR1 is LNHDA and CDR2 is SQIVND (reference sequence). Trimming took 6 bases from V and 3 from J, leaving 18 bases between them. This CDR3 has 15 residues. For the CDR3, the DNA is TGTGCCAGTAGCAACATCATGGCGGGCTACTACGAGCAGTACTTC. It encodes CASSNIMAGYYEQYF. The full variable domain, completed using reference TRBV19 and TRBJ2-7, is DGGITQSPKYLFRKEGQNVTLSCEQNLNHDAMYWYRQDPGQGLRLIYYSQIVNDFQKGDIAEGYSVSREKKESFPLTVTSAQKNPTAFYLCASSNIMAGYYEQYFGPGTRLTVT.

This clone showed up just a few times. The chain couples TRBV4-3 to TRBJ1-1; 7 bases are shared with TRBD1. The germline gives CDR1 LGHNA, CDR2 YSLEER. Trimming at V came to 5 bases and at J to 12 bases, leaving 15 bases not matched to a gene. The CDR3 sequence is 14 residues long. The CDR3 is CASSEGGAGLETFF. The CDR3 DNA reads as TGCGCCAGCAGCGAAGGGGGCGCGGGACTGGAGACTTTCTTT.

The rearrangement joins TRBV7-2 to TRBJ1-1; D uncertain. From germline, CDR1 is SGHTA and CDR2 FQGNSA. Trimming shortened V by 1 base and J by 0 bases, and 9 bases separated the two germline ends. The CDR3 consists of 15 residues. The CDR3 reads CASSLDPGMNTEAFF. CDR3 nucleotide sequence: TGTGCCAGCAGCTTAGATCCGGGGATGAACACTGAAGCTTTCTTT.

This chain uses TRBV7-6 with TRBJ2-7, with a weak D call TRBD1 (5 bases). Germline CDR1 SGHVS, CDR2 FNYEAQ. This CDR3 spans 15 amino acids. The ends were cut back, 5 bases at V and 5 bases at J, with 19 bases in the middle. As DNA, the CDR3 is TGTGCCAGCAGCCCCTCCCCGGGCAGGGCCAACGAGCAGTACTTC. As protein: CASSPSPGRANEQYF.

The chain combines TRBV9 with TRBJ1-1; D is perhaps TRBD1 (5 bases). The CDR3 covers 13 residues. CDR1 is SGDLS and CDR2 is YYNGEE in the germline V gene. Between the trimmed V and J ends, which lost 4 bases and 6 bases, there was a span of 13 bases. In DNA form, the CDR3 reads TGTGCCAGCAGCACCAGGGTTTCCGCTGAAGCTTTCTTT. Protein sequence: CASSTRVSAEAFF.

CDR3 in DNA: TGCAGCGCCGGGACAGGAGGCAATCAGCCCCAGCATTTT. It translates to CSAGTGGNQPQHF. The genes are TRBV29-1 and TRBJ1-5, with 8 bases that match TRBD1. Looked up from germline, CDR1 is SQVTM and CDR2 is ANQGSEA. CDR3 length: 13 amino acids. The trim removed 7 bases at V and 2 bases at J, leaving 4 bases unmatched.

The chain is built from TRBV5-1 and TRBJ2-1; 10 bases line up with TRBD1. Trimming cost V 5 bases and J 7 bases; bases outside gene matches: 12. This CDR3 contains 16 residues. The V gene's germline CDR1 is SGHRS and CDR2 YFSETQ. The CDR3 DNA follows: TGCGCCAGCAGTTTGAGGGGACAGGGGACGCCTAATGAGCAGTTCTTC. Translated: CASSLRGQGTPNEQFF.

The chain employs TRBV18 and TRBJ1-6; D not certain. The CDR3 contains 13 residues. Germline lookup yields CDR1 KGHSH and CDR2 LQKENI. V was trimmed by 1 base and J by 14 bases, leaving 12 bases between them. The CDR3 spells CASSPQPESTLHF. CDR3 DNA: TGTGCCAGCTCACCACAGCCCGAGTCCACCCTCCACTTT. Looking up the rest from reference TRBV18 and TRBJ1-6 gives the full variable domain: NAGVMQNPRHLVRRRGQEARLRCSPMKGHSHVYWYRQLPEEGLKFMVYLQKENIIDESGMPKERFSAEFPKEGPSILRIQQVVRGDSAAYFCASSPQPESTLHFGNGTRLTVT.

The chain has TRBV25-1 and TRBJ2-5; 9 bases are a match to TRBD1. The CDR3 spans 14 residues. V was clipped by 4 bases and J by 5 bases; unmatched bases: 5. Germline CDR1 reads MGHDK; CDR2 reads SYGVNS. CDR3 amino acids: CASSGTGGVETQYF. Written as DNA, the CDR3 is TGTGCCAGCAGTGGTACAGGGGGCGTTGAGACCCAGTACTTC.

The rearrangement joins TRBV2 to TRBJ2-1; possible D gene TRBD2, 7 bases. Germline CDR1 is SNHLY and CDR2 is FYNNEI. Trimming removed 1 base from V and 6 bases from J, with 13 bases in between. There are 15 residues in the CDR3. CDR3 residues: CASSEEGGAGNEQFF. The CDR3 DNA sequence: TGTGCCAGCAGTGAAGAGGGGGGGGCGGGCAATGAGCAGTTCTTC. Drawing the rest from reference TRBV2 and TRBJ2-1, the complete variable domain is EPEVTQTPSHQVTQMGQEVILRCVPISNHLYFYWYRQILGQKVEFLVSFYNNEISEKSEIFDDQFSVERPDGSNFTLKIRSTKLEDSAMYFCASSEEGGAGNEQFFGPGTRLTVL.

The chain employs TRBV6-1 and TRBJ1-4, with 8 nucleotides matching TRBD1. Per germline, CDR1 MNHNS and CDR2 SASEGT. The length of the CDR3 is 17 residues. After removal of 2 bases from V and 0 bases from J, the junction contained 5 bases not matched to a gene. The CDR3 sequence: CASSETGTGATNEKLFF. In DNA form, the CDR3 reads TGTGCCAGCAGTGAAACCGGGACAGGCGCAACTAATGAAAAACTGTTTTTT.

V usage is TRBV13 and J usage is TRBJ2-7; 14 bases line up with TRBD2. The junction had 5 bases not matched to a gene; V was cut back by 3 bases and J by 1 base. The CDR3 extends over 17 amino acids. CDR1 is PRHDT, CDR2 FYEKMQ, per germline (reference sequence). The CDR3 protein is CASSFWTSGGPSYEQYF. Written as DNA, the CDR3 is TGTGCCAGCAGCTTTTGGACTAGCGGGGGGCCGTCCTACGAGCAGTACTTC.

The J gene is TRBJ2-5, the V gene TRBV12-5; 10 nucleotides agree with TRBD1. From germline, CDR1 is LGHNT and CDR2 FRNRAP. This CDR3 comprises 14 residues. The J segment lost 11 bases and the V segment lost 4 bases, leaving 10 bases of the junction unmatched. DNA of the CDR3: TGTGCTAGTGGTTCGGGGACAGGGGTAGGGGAGCAGTACTTC. As protein: CASGSGTGVGEQYF.

The V and J genes are TRBV6-5 and TRBJ1-5; a possible D gene is TRBD1 (5 bases). Looked up from germline, CDR1 is MNHEY and CDR2 is SVGAGI. V was trimmed by 2 bases and J by 3 bases, leaving 8 bases between them. The CDR3 has 14 amino acids. Here the CDR3 reads CASSYDSLNQPQHF. CDR3 nucleotides: TGTGCCAGCAGTTACGACAGCCTCAATCAGCCCCAGCATTTT.

This rearrangement joins TRBV2 to TRBJ1-6; no reliable D call. The ends were cut back, 4 bases at V and 0 bases at J, with 16 bases in the middle. This CDR3 is 18 amino acids long. In germline, CDR1 is SNHLY, CDR2 FYNNEI. The chain's CDR3 is CASSVSGRFSSYNSPLHF. CDR3 nucleotides: TGTGCCAGCAGTGTTTCAGGCCGCTTCAGCTCCTATAATTCACCCCTCCACTTT.

The rearrangement uses TRBV5-4 and TRBJ1-3; a possible D gene is TRBD1 (5 bases). The CDR3 runs to 16 residues. Germline-derived CDR1 and CDR2 are SGHNT and YYREEE (reference sequence). V shed 4 bases and J shed 0 bases, with 14 bases lying between them. CDR3: CASSPGRGASGNTIYF. CDR3 nucleotides: TGTGCCAGCAGCCCAGGGCGGGGAGCCTCTGGAAACACCATATATTTT. Variable domain in full (rest from reference TRBV5-4 and TRBJ1-3): ETGVTQSPTHLIKTRGQQVTLRCSSQSGHNTVSWYQQALGQGPQFIFQYYREEENGRGNFPPRFSGLQFPNYSSELNVNALELDDSALYLCASSPGRGASGNTIYFGEGSWLTVV.

This sequence joins TRBV7-3 and TRBJ1-1; TRBD1 might be the D (5 bases). V lost 6 bases and J lost 0, with 8 bases in between. The CDR3 spans 13 residues. Germline CDR1 and CDR2: SGHTA and FQGTGA. The CDR3: CASRQAMNTEAFF. CDR3 bases: TGTGCCAGCAGACAGGCCATGAACACTGAAGCTTTCTTT.